This TCR beta chain emerged from a study of lymphopenia after photon versus proton radiotherapy. Notes on this clone: Its antigen remains unidentified.

The protocol was immunoSEQ multiplex PCR, while the TCRdb copy is restricted to in-frame clones and leaves out a portion. The sample has about 83,000 clones, around 83% seen once; the top ten hold around 1.5%. Germline lookup yields CDR1 SEHNR and CDR2 FQNEAQ (reference sequence). The CDR3 runs 18 residues. Germline trimming cut 5 bases from V and 1 base from J; bases unmatched to any gene: 8. Findings of the study overall: Proton therapy kept repertoires fairly stable, unlike photons, which gained effector/memory cells. Better survival with proton therapy was suggested as possible, not demonstrated. After the lymphocyte nadir, photon-treated repertoires showed oligoclonal expansion, especially of CD8+ Temra cells.

The rearrangement joins TRBV7-9 to TRBJ2-2; the match to TRBD2 covers 12 bases. Sequencing used peripheral blood, obtained from a patient treated with proton-based radiotherapy. The sequence was obtained from a man aged 60 to 75 with pancreatic cancer. The CDR3 loop reads CASSRRLAGDRNTGELFF. In nucleotides, the CDR3 is TGTGCCAGCAGCCGTCGACTAGCGGGAGACAGGAACACCGGGGAGCTGTTTTTT.